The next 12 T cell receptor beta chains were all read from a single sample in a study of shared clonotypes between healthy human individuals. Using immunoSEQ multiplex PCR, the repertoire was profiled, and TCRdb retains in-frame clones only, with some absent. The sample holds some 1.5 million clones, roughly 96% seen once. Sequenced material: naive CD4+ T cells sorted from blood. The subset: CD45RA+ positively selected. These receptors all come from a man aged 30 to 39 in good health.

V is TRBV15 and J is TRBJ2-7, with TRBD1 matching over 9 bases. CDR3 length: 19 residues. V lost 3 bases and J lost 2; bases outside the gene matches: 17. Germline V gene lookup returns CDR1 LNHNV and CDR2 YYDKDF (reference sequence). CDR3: CATSRSEGQGSAWTYEQYF. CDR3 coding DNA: TGTGCCACCAGCAGGAGTGAGGGACAGGGATCCGCGTGGACCTACGAGCAGTACTTC. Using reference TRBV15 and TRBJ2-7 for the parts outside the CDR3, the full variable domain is DAMVIQNPRYQVTQFGKPVTLSCSQTLNHNVMYWYQQKSSQAPKLLFHYYDKDFNNEADTPDNFQSRRPNTSFCFLDIRSPGLGDTAMYLCATSRSEGQGSAWTYEQYFGPGTRLTVT.

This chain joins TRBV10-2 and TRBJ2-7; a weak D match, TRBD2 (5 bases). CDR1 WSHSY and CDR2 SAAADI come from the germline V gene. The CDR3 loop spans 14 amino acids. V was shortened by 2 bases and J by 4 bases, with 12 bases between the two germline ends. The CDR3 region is CASSETGSEYEQYF. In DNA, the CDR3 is TGCGCCAGCAGTGAGACGGGGAGTGAGTACGAGCAGTACTTC.

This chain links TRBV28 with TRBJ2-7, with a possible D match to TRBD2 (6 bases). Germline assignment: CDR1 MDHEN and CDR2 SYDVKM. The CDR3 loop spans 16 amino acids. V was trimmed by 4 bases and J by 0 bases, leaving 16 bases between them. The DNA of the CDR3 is TGTGCCAGCAGTTCCCGAGGGACTCCCCGCTCCTACGAGCAGTACTTC. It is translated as CASSSRGTPRSYEQYF.

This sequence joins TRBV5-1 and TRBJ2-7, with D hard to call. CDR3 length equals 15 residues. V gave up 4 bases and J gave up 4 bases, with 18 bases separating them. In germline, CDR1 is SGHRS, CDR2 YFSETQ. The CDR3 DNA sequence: TGCGCCAGCAGCCCGTCTCCGATAGCAGGATACGAGCAGTACTTC. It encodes CASSPSPIAGYEQYF.

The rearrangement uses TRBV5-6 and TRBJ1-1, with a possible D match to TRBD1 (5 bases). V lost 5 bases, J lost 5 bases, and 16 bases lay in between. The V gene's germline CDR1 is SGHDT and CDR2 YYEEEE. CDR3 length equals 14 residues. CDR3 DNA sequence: TGTGCCAGCAGACCAAGGAGGGGCAGTACTGAAGCTTTCTTT. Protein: CASRPRRGSTEAFF.

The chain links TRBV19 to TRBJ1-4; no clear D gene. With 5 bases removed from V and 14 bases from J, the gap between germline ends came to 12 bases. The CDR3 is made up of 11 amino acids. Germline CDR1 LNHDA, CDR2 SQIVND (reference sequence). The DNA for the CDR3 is TGTGCCAGTAGTGGCGACAATCGCCTGTTTTTT. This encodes CASSGDNRLFF. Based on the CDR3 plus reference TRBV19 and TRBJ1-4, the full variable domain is DGGITQSPKYLFRKEGQNVTLSCEQNLNHDAMYWYRQDPGQGLRLIYYSQIVNDFQKGDIAEGYSVSREKKESFPLTVTSAQKNPTAFYLCASSGDNRLFFGSGTQLSVL.

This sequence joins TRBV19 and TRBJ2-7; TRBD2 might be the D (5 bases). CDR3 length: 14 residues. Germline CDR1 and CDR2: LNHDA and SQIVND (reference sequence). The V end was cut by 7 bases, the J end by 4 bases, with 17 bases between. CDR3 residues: CASNRLAPGYEQYF. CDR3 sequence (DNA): TGTGCCAGTAATAGATTAGCGCCCGGGTACGAGCAGTACTTC.

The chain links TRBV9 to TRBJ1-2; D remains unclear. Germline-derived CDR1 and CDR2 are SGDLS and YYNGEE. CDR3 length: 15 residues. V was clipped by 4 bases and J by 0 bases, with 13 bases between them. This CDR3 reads CASSPTGIANYGYTF. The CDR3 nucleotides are TGTGCCAGCAGCCCTACGGGCATAGCTAACTATGGCTACACCTTC.

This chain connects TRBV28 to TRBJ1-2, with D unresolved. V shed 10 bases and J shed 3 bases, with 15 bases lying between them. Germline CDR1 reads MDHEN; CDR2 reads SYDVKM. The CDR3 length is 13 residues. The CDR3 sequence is CATHSSGYYGYTF. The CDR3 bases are TGTGCCACCCACTCCTCGGGGTACTATGGCTACACCTTC.

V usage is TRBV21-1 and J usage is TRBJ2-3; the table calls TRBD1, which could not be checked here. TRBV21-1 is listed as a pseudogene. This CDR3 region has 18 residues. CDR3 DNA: TGTGCCACCCTGGGAGAGACAGGGGGCCTGAGGGGCACAGATACGCAGTATTTT. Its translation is CATLGETGGLRGTDTQYF.

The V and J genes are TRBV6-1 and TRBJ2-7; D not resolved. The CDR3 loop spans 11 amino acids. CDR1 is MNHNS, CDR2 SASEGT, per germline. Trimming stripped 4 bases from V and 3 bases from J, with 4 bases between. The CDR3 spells CASSAGYEQYF. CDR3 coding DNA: TGTGCCAGCAGTGCAGGCTACGAGCAGTACTTC.

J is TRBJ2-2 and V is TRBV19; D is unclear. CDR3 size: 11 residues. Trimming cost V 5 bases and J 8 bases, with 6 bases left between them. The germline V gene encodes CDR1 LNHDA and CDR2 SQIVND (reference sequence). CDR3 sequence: CASSVKGELFF. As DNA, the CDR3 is TGTGCCAGTAGTGTGAAAGGGGAGCTGTTTTTT.